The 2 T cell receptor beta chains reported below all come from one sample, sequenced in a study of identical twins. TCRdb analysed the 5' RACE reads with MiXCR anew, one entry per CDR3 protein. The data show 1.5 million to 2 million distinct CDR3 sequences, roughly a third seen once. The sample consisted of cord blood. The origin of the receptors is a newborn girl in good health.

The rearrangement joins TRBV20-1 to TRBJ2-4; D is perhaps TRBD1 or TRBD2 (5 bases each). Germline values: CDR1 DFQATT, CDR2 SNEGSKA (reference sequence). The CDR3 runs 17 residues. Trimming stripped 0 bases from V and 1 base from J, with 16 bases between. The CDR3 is CSARDGTGTRAKNIQYF. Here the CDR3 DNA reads TGCAGTGCTAGAGATGGCACGGGGACCCGGGCCAAAAACATTCAGTACTTC.

Here the CDR3 DNA reads TGTGCCAGCAGTCGGGACAGGGGGCCACTAAATAACTATGGCTACACCTTC. Translated, it gives CASSRDRGPLNNYGYTF. This chain links TRBV27 with TRBJ1-2, with 12 positions matching TRBD1. Germline V gene sequence: CDR1 MNHEY, CDR2 SMNVEV (reference sequence). V shed 5 bases and J 1 base; nucleotides not matched to a gene: 8. The CDR3 loop spans 17 amino acids.